The source of this T cell receptor (beta chain) is a study of blood T cell repertoires in COVID-19. About the research overall: COVID-19 samples, acute and convalescent, were from the United States, Italy and Spain.

Original processing methods: Reference gene primer amplification yielded estimated nucleated cell counts. Only in-frame clones appear in the TCRdb table, and some are missing; sequencing was by immunoSEQ multiplex PCR. V, J and clone size are those of that table, while D and trimming were read from the DNA. The repertoire has fewer than 200,000 clones, roughly 81% of them found once; the top ten carry roughly 7.5%. This CDR3 comprises 13 residues. Germline-derived CDR1 and CDR2 are LNHDA and SQIVND (reference sequence). V gave up 7 bases and J gave up 2 bases, with 9 bases separating them. This clone was counted a few times.

The V and J genes are TRBV19 and TRBJ1-5; D is unclear. Sequencing was carried out using peripheral blood. The sequence came from a man between 40 and 49 years old who had recovered from COVID-19. The CDR3 here is CASTFQGNQPQHF. The CDR3 DNA sequence: TGTGCCAGTACTTTCCAGGGCAATCAGCCCCAGCATTTT.